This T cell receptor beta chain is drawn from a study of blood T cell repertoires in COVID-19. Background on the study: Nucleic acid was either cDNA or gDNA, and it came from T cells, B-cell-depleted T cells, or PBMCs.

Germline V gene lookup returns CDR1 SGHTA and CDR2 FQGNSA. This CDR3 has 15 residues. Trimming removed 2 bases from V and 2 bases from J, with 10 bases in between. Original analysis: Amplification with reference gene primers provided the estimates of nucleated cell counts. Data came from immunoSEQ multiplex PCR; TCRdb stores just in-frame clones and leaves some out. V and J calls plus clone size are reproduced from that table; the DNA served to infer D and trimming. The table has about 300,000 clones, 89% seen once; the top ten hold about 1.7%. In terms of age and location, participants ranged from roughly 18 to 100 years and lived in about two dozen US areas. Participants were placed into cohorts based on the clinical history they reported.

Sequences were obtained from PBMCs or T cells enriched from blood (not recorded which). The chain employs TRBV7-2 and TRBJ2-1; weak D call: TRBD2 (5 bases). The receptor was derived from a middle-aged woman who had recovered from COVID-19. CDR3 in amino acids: CASSLTTTAYNEQFF. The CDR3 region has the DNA TGTGCCAGCAGCTTAACGACTACAGCCTACAATGAGCAGTTCTTC.